A single sample gave rise to the 30 T cell receptor beta chains below, sequenced in a study of monozygotic twins with inflammatory bowel disease. TCRdb processed the 5' RACE reads again and assigns one entry to each CDR3 protein, with no DNA. Recorded here are approximately 400,000 distinct CDR3 sequences; the top ten clones represent 2.6%. The specimen was blood. The receptors originated from a human donor with ulcerative colitis or Crohn's disease, or a healthy co-twin of an affected twin (not recorded which).

This chain joins TRBV3-1 and TRBJ2-2; with no DNA, the TCRdb D assignment of TRBD1 cannot be verified. This CDR3 is 15 amino acids long. Germline V gives CDR1 LGHDT, CDR2 YNNKEL (reference sequence). CDR3 amino acids: CASSQAAGGPGELFF.

CDR3 amino acids: CASSFGSGGSTDTQYF. The V and J genes are TRBV5-8 and TRBJ2-3; the D gene TCRdb calls, TRBD1, cannot be checked with no DNA. Per the germline V gene, CDR1 is SGHTS and CDR2 is YDEGEE. There are 16 residues in the CDR3.

The V call is TRBV6-5, the J call TRBJ1-5; without DNA, the TCRdb call of TRBD1 cannot be checked. This CDR3 has 14 residues. Looked up from germline, CDR1 is MNHEY and CDR2 is SVGAGI. CDR3 amino acids: CASSLRGVRQPQHF.

The V and J genes are TRBV6-5 and TRBJ2-1; there is no DNA to check the TCRdb D call of TRBD2. The CDR3 sequence is 13 residues long. CDR1 is MNHEY, CDR2 SVGAGI, per germline. The CDR3 reads CASSRNRASEQFF.

CDR3 region: CASSFGTSGVDTQYF. The chain is built from TRBV27 and TRBJ2-3; TCRdb's D call, TRBD2, is unchecked because there is no DNA. The CDR3 runs 15 residues. Germline V CDR1 and CDR2: MNHEY, SMNVEV (reference sequence).

The chain links TRBV7-4 to TRBJ2-7; TCRdb picks TRBD1, but there is no DNA to check that call. Germline loops: CDR1 SGHVT, CDR2 SQSDAQ. This CDR3 is 15 amino acids long. CDR3 loop: CASSQGRQGNYEQYF.

The V and J genes are TRBV19 and TRBJ1-1; TCRdb calls TRBD1, which cannot be checked without DNA. The CDR3 spans 16 residues. The V gene's germline CDR1 is LNHDA and CDR2 SQIVND (reference sequence). The CDR3 sequence: CASSTHGTRMNTEAFF.

This rearrangement joins TRBV5-6 to TRBJ2-1; no DNA is available, so the TRBD2 call from TCRdb remains unchecked. The germline gives CDR1 SGHDT, CDR2 YYEEEE. The CDR3 is 16 amino acids. CDR3 in amino acids: CASSLRGSGIYNEQFF.

The rearrangement uses TRBV5-1 and TRBJ2-1. From germline, CDR1 is SGHRS and CDR2 YFSETQ. This CDR3 has 12 amino acids. The CDR3 loop reads CASRRTYNEQFF.

The CDR3 protein is CASSFSGGVYNEQFF. The V gene is TRBV5-1, the J gene TRBJ2-1; absent DNA, TCRdb's TRBD2 call cannot be checked. This CDR3 comprises 15 residues. Germline CDR1 reads SGHRS; CDR2 reads YFSETQ.

The V gene is TRBV12-3 or TRBV12-4, the J gene TRBJ1-1; TCRdb gives TRBD1 as the D gene, but with no DNA this cannot be confirmed. This CDR3 is built from 15 residues. This CDR3 is CASSVRGRMGTEAFF.

This chain joins TRBV6-1 and TRBJ2-1; TCRdb returns TRBD2, unconfirmable since there is no DNA. Germline V gene sequence: CDR1 MNHNS, CDR2 SASEGT. This CDR3 has 16 residues. CDR3 sequence: CASSVTSSGGKNELFF.

The gene calls are TRBV12-3 or TRBV12-4 and TRBJ2-4; TCRdb calls TRBD2, which cannot be checked without DNA. This CDR3 spans 14 amino acids. The CDR3 spells CASTQTSGVSIQYF.

The rearrangement uses TRBV5-1 and TRBJ1-6; TCRdb's D call, TRBD1, is unchecked because there is no DNA. Germline CDR1 is SGHRS and CDR2 is YFSETQ. The CDR3 has 16 amino acids. CDR3 region: CASSLRVQGVNSPLHF.

The V gene is TRBV5-1, the J gene TRBJ1-4. The germline gives CDR1 SGHRS, CDR2 YFSETQ. The CDR3 covers 15 residues. The CDR3 sequence is CASSLGDSTQEKLFF.

The chain uses TRBV9 and TRBJ2-7; TCRdb names TRBD1, which stays unverified in the absence of DNA. The CDR3 runs to 14 residues. The germline gives CDR1 SGDLS, CDR2 YYNGEE. CDR3 amino acids: CASSTRTGNYEQYF.

The V gene is TRBV5-1, the J gene TRBJ2-7. Looked up from germline, CDR1 is SGHRS and CDR2 is YFSETQ. This CDR3 comprises 14 residues. CDR3 amino acids: CASSNPQGSYEQYF.

The chain carries TRBV5-5 and TRBJ2-2; absent DNA, TCRdb's TRBD1 call cannot be checked. CDR1 SGHKS and CDR2 YYEKEE come from the germline V gene (reference sequence). The CDR3 is 18 residues long. CDR3 loop: CASSYRGGGTTNTGELFF.

Here the CDR3 reads CASSLVASGYNEQFF. This chain uses TRBV5-1 with TRBJ2-1; TCRdb calls TRBD2, which cannot be checked without DNA. The CDR3 is 15 amino acids. CDR1 and CDR2 (germline): SGHRS, YFSETQ.

The J gene is TRBJ1-1, the V gene TRBV7-8; TCRdb outputs TRBD1, but without DNA this stays unchecked. Germline V gene data show CDR1 as SGHVS and CDR2 as FQNEAQ. This CDR3 has 14 amino acids. CDR3 sequence reads: CASSGNNRGTEAFF.

The rearrangement uses TRBV3-1 and TRBJ2-1. Germline CDR1 is LGHDT and CDR2 is YNNKEL (reference sequence). This CDR3 contains 15 residues. The CDR3 reads CASSQGRPGNNEQFF.

The chain couples TRBV5-1 to TRBJ2-1. This CDR3 spans 16 amino acids. Germline CDR1 SGHRS, CDR2 YFSETQ. CDR3 protein: CASSLGQHGSYNEQFF.

The V gene is TRBV12-3 or TRBV12-4, the J gene TRBJ2-3. The CDR3 is 15 residues long. CDR3 amino acids: CASSNSGGGTDTQYF.

The V gene is TRBV7-2, the J gene TRBJ2-5; TCRdb picks TRBD1, but there is no DNA to check that call. This CDR3 spans 16 amino acids. Per germline, CDR1 SGHTA and CDR2 FQGNSA. CDR3: CASSLVAPQYQETQYF.

This sequence joins TRBV7-9 and TRBJ2-7. CDR1 is SEHNR, CDR2 FQNEAQ, per germline (reference sequence). The CDR3 loop spans 11 amino acids. The chain's CDR3 is CASSIVYEQYF.

The J gene is TRBJ2-5, the V gene TRBV5-1; the TCRdb D gene call, TRBD2, has no DNA to confirm it. CDR1 and CDR2 (germline): SGHRS, YFSETQ. The CDR3 loop spans 13 amino acids. CDR3 region: CASSLGTWETQYF.

The gene calls are TRBV5-4 and TRBJ1-5; TCRdb indicates TRBD1, and absent DNA this call remains unverified. The CDR3 is made up of 15 amino acids. Looked up from germline, CDR1 is SGHNT and CDR2 is YYREEE (reference sequence). CDR3 region: CASSLTGGSNQPQHF.

This chain connects TRBV19 to TRBJ1-1. Germline V gene lookup returns CDR1 LNHDA and CDR2 SQIVND (reference sequence). The length of the CDR3 is 13 residues. CDR3 amino acids: CASSMRVRTEAFF.

Here the CDR3 reads CASSDPAGNSYEQYF. This chain links TRBV6-1 with TRBJ2-7; TCRdb selects TRBD2, and the lack of DNA leaves this call unchecked. The germline V gene encodes CDR1 MNHNS and CDR2 SASEGT. This CDR3 has 15 residues.

The chain links TRBV27 to TRBJ2-3; TCRdb names TRBD1, which stays unverified in the absence of DNA. Germline V gene lookup returns CDR1 MNHEY and CDR2 SMNVEV (reference sequence). This CDR3 spans 13 amino acids. The CDR3 sequence is CASSLQTADTQYF.